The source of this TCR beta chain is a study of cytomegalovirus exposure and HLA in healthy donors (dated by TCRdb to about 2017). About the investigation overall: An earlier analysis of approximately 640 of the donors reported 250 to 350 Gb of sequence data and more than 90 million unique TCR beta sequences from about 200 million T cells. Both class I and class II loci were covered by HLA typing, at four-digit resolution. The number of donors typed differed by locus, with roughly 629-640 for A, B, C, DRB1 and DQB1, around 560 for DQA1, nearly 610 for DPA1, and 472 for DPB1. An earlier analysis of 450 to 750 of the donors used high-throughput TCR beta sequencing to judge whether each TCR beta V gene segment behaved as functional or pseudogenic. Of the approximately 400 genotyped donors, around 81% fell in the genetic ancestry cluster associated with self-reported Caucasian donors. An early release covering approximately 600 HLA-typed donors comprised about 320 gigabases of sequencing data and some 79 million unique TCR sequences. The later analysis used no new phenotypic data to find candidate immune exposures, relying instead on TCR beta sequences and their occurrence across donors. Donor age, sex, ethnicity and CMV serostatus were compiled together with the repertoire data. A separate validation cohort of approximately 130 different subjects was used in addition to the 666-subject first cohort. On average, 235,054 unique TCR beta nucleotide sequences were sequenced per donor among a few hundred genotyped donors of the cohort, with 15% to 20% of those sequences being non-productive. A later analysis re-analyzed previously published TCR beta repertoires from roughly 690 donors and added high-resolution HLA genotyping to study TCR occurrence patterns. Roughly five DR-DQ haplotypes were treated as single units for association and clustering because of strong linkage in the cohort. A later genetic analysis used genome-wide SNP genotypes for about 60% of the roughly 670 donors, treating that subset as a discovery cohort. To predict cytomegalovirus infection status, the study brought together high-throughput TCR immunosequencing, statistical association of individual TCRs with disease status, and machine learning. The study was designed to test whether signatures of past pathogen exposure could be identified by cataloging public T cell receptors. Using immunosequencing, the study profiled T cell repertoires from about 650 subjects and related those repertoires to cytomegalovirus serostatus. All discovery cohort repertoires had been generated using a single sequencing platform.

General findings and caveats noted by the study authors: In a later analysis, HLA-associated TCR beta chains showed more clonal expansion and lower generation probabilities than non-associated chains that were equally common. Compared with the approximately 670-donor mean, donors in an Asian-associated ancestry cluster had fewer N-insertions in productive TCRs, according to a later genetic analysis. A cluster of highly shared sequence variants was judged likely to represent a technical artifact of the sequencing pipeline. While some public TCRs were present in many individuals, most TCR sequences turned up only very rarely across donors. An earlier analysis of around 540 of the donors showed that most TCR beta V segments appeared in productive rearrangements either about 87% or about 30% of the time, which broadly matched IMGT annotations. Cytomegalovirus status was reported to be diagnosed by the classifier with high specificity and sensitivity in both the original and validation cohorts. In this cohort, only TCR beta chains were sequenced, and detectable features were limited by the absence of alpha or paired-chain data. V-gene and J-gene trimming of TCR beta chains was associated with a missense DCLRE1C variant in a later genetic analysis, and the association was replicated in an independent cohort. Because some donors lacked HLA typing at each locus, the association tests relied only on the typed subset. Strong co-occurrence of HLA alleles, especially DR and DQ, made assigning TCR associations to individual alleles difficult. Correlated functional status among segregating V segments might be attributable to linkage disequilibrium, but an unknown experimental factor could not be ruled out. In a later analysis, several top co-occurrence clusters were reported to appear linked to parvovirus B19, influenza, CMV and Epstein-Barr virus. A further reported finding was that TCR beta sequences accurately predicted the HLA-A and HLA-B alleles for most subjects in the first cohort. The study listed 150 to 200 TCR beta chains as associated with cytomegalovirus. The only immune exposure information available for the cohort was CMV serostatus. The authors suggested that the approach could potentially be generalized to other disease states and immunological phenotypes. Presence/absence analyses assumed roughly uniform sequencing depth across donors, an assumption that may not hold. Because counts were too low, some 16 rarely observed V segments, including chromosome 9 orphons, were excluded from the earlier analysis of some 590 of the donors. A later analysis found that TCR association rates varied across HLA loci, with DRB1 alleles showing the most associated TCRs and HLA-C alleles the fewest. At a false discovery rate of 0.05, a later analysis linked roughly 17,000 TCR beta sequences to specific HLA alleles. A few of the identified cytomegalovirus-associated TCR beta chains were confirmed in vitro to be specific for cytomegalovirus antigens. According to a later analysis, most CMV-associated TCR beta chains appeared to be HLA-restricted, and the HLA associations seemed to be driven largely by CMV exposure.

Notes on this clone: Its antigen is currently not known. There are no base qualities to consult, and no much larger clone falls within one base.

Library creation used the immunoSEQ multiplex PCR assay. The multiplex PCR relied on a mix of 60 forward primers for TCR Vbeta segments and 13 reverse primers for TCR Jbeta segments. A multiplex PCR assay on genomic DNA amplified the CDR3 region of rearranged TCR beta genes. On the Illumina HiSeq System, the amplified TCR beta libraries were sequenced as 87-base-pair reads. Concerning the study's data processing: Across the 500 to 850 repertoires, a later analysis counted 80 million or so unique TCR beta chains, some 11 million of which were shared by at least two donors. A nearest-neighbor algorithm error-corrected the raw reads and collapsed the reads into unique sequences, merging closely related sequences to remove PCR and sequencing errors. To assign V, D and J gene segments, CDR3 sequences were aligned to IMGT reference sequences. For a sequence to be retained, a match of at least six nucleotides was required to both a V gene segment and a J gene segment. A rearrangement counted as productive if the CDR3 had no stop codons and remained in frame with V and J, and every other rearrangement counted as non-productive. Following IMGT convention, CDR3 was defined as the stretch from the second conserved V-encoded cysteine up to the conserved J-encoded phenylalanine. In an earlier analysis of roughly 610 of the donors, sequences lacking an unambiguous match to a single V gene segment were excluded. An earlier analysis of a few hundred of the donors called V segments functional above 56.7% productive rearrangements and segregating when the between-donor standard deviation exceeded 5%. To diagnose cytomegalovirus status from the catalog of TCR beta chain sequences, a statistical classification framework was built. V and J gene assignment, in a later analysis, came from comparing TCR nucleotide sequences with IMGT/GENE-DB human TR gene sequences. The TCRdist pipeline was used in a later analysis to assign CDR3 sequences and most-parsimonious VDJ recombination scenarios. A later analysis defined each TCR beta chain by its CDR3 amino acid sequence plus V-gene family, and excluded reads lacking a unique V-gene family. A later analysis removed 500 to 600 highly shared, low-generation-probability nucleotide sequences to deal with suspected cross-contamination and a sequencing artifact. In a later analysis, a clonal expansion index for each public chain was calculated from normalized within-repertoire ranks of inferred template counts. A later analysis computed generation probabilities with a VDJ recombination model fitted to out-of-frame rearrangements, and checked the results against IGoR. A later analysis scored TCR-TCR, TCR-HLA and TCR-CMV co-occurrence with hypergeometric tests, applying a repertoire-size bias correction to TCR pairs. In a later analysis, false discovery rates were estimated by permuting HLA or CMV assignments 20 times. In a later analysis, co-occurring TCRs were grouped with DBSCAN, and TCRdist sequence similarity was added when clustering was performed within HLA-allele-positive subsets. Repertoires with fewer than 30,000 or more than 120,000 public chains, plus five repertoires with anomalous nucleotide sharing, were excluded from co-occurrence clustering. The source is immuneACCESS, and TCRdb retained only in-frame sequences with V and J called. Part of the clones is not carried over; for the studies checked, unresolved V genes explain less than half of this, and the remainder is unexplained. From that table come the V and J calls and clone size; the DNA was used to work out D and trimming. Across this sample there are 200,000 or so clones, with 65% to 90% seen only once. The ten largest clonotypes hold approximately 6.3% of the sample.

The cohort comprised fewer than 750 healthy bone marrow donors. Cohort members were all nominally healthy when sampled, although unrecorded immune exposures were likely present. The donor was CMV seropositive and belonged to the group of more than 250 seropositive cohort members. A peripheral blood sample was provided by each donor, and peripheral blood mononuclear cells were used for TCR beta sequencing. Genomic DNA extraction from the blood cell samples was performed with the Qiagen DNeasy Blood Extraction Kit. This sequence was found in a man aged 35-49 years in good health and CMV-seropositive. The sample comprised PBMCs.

The CDR3 region: CASSVAGRGPGGYTF. At the DNA level, the sequence is TGTGCCAGCAGCGTAGCTGGCAGGGGGCCGGGTGGCTACACCTTC. The rearranged segments are TRBV9 and TRBJ1-2, with 8 middle bases fitting TRBD1. The germline V gene gives CDR1 as SGDLS and CDR2 as YYNGEE. Including the terminal cysteine and phenylalanine, the CDR3 comprises 15 residues. Only the CDR3 part of the read is kept: 45 bases, read in frame from the first base. Germline trimming amounts to 0 bases on V and 7 bases on J, with 8 as the count of junction bases outside the gene matches.